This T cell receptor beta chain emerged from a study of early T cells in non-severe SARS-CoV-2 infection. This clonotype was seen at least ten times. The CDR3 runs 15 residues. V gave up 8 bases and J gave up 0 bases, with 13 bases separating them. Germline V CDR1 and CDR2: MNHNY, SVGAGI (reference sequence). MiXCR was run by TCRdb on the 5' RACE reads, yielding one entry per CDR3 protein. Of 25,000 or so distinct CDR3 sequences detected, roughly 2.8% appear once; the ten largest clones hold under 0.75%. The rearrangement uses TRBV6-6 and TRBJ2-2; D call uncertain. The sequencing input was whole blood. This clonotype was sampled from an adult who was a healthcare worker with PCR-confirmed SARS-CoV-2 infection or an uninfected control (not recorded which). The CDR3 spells CASVGDVSNTGELFF. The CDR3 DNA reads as TGTGCCAGCGTAGGAGACGTTTCGAACACCGGGGAGCTGTTTTTT.